Sequencing of this T cell receptor beta chain was carried out in a study of vaccination effects on CD4 cells after COVID-19 (dated by TCRdb to the early 2020s). About the study as a whole: The ViraFEST assay stimulated PBMC with viral peptide pools and then used TCR sequencing to identify antigen-specific CD4+ T cell clonotypes by expansion. Post-vaccine samples across the study were collected a median of 72 days after the second dose, with a range of 14 to 241. Each well held two million PBMC cultured in IMDM containing approximately 5% human AB serum, 9 to 10 IU/ml IL-2 and gentamicin, along with around 11 ug/ml peptides. The study compared SARS-CoV-2 spike-specific CD4+ TCR repertoires before and after mRNA vaccination in COVID-19 convalescent patients and infection-naive vaccine recipients. Cultures from other donors in the study were sequenced using the Oncomine TCR Beta short-read assay on an Illumina iSeq 100. The full study included some 10 COVID-19 convalescent patients and several SARS-CoV-2-naive healthy vaccine recipients. Study-wide conclusions, independent of this receptor: Limitations of the study were the small number of convalescent patients and the absence of early post-infection timepoints. Marked clonal contraction was observed in both infection-induced and vaccine-induced clones at late post-vaccination timepoints, consistent with waning T cell responses. Among healthy vaccine recipients, nearly all vaccine-induced clones were SARS-CoV-2 mono-reactive, and just 1 of 255 was cross-reactive with common cold coronaviruses.

As regards this clone: The specificity of this receptor is unknown. Per-base qualities were not stored, and no clone one base away is much larger.

The library was prepared using the immunoSEQ multiplex PCR assay. DNA from the cultured and isolated CD4+ T cells underwent TCR beta CDR3 sequencing. In the paper's pipeline: Non-productive TCR sequences were removed, reads were trimmed to the CDR3 region, and CDR3s of at least 7 amino acids were retained. Antigen-specific clonotypes were identified with the MANAFEST web app by comparing expansion in peptide wells against reference cultures. To be called positive, a clone needed expansion at FDR<0.05 compared with the reference and with all other wells, an odds ratio greater than 5, and a frequency greater than 0.1% in two replicate wells. Cross-reactive clonotypes were defined as significantly expanded in SARS-CoV-2 spike wells and in at least one common cold coronavirus spike condition. Using the stringdist R package, CDR3 similarity was measured by Levenshtein distance, and unrooted trees were constructed with ape in R 3.6.1. This is the immuneACCESS table as TCRdb keeps it, with only in-frame sequences that have V and J called. A part of the clones is gone; compared with another copy, unresolved V genes explain less than half, and the rest is unexplained. V and J calls and clone size follow that table, whereas D and trimming were derived from the DNA. Present in this sample are approximately 9,300 clones, around 76% of which were seen just once. The ten largest clones add up to about 10% of the sample.

After roughly 11 days of culture, CD4+ T cells were isolated with the EasySep CD4+ T cell isolation kit. Each participant got two doses of an mRNA SARS-CoV-2 vaccine, either BNT162b2 or mRNA-1273. None of the healthy vaccine recipients had a prior SARS-CoV-2 infection, which was confirmed by nucleocapsid antibody tests that came back negative both before and after vaccination. On days 3 and 7, half of the culture medium was replaced with fresh IL-2-containing medium. Unless noted otherwise, every peptide stimulation condition was grown in triplicate wells. PBMC were separated from whole blood using Ficoll-Paque Plus gradient centrifugation and were then either cryopreserved at -140C or used fresh. The QIAamp micro DNA kit was used to extract genomic DNA from the cultured CD4+ T cells. The junction carries 14 bases between V and J, which are trimmed by 7 bases and 5 bases respectively. Via the germline V gene (reference sequence), CDR1 is SEHNR and CDR2 FQNEAQ. The CDR3, cysteine through phenylalanine, is 13 amino acids long. Only CDR3 DNA is held: 39 bases, read in frame from base 1.

This chain is built from TRBV7-9 and TRBJ1-1; the D segment cannot be called with confidence. The sample consisted of CD4+ T cells from PBMCs cultured without peptide, taken after COVID-19 vaccination. The sequence was obtained from a human donor who received a COVID-19 vaccine. CDR3 sequence: CASNEALGTEAFF. The DNA sequence is TGTGCCAGCAATGAGGCCCTGGGGACTGAAGCTTTCTTT.